These 2 T cell receptor beta chains originate from one sample sequenced in a study of response to subunit inactivated influenza vaccine. Each CDR3 protein is one row after TCRdb ran MiXCR on the RT-PCR reads. The sample lists 700,000 to 800,000 distinct CDR3 sequences, approximately 17% occurring once. The sample here was PBMCs from blood, taken about 5 days after vaccination. The receptors were sampled from a man in his fifties or sixties who received an inactivated influenza vaccine.

The V and J genes are TRBV27 and TRBJ1-1; D unclear. V lost 4 bases and J 1 base, leaving 10 bases between the germline ends. The CDR3 covers 14 residues. The germline V gene has CDR1 MNHEY and CDR2 SMNVEV (reference sequence). The CDR3 loop is CASSSPGWNTEAFF. CDR3 bases: TGTGCCAGCAGTTCACCAGGATGGAACACTGAAGCTTTCTTT.

V usage is TRBV6-5 and J usage is TRBJ2-5; possible D gene TRBD1, 6 bases. V dropped 6 bases and J dropped 5 bases, with 13 bases sitting between them. The CDR3 length is 13 residues. Germline CDR1 MNHEY, CDR2 SVGAGI. DNA for the CDR3: TGTGCCAGCAGGTACAGGGTGCGGGAGACCCAGTACTTC. This sequence encodes CASRYRVRETQYF.